These 7 T cell receptor beta chains came from one sample sequenced in a study of blood T cell repertoires in COVID-19. The table came from immunoSEQ multiplex PCR; TCRdb's copy has only in-frame clones and leaves some out. The table records 70,000 or so clones, about 87% of them present only once. Sequenced material: peripheral blood. The receptors derive from a woman of 80 years or more with active COVID-19.

This clone has a single count. The chain carries TRBV19 and TRBJ2-7; no definite D call. CDR1 LNHDA and CDR2 SQIVND come from the germline V gene (reference sequence). The CDR3 spans 13 residues. V lost 3 bases and J lost 4, with 10 bases in between. CDR3 region: CASSIEWRYEQYF. As DNA, the CDR3 is TGTGCCAGTAGTATCGAGTGGCGGTACGAGCAGTACTTC.

The rearrangement uses TRBV2 and TRBJ1-1; a possible D gene is TRBD1 (6 bases). In germline, CDR1 is SNHLY, CDR2 FYNNEI. The CDR3 covers 11 residues. V was clipped by 6 bases and J by 7 bases, with 9 bases between them. This CDR3 is CASRGQIEAFF. The CDR3 region has the DNA TGTGCCAGCAGGGGACAAATTGAAGCTTTCTTT.

The chain combines TRBV29-1 with TRBJ2-1; the D gene is possibly TRBD1 (5 bases). This CDR3 region has 14 residues. The germline CDR1 and CDR2 sequences are SQVTM and ANQGSEA. Trimming removed 5 bases from V and 1 base from J, with 12 bases in between. CDR3 in amino acids: CSVLGAASYNEQFF. Here the CDR3 DNA reads TGCAGCGTTTTAGGGGCGGCATCCTACAATGAGCAGTTCTTC.

The rearrangement uses TRBV7-2 and TRBJ2-5; 8 bases match TRBD1. Trimming cost V 5 bases and J 4 bases; bases outside gene matches: 9. The germline gives CDR1 SGHTA, CDR2 FQGNSA. This CDR3 comprises 15 residues. The CDR3 reads CASSLLTGVIETQYF. CDR3 nucleotide sequence: TGTGCCAGCAGCCTACTGACAGGGGTTATAGAGACCCAGTACTTC.

The V call is TRBV3-1 (or the pseudogene TRBV3-2), the J call TRBJ2-1; TRBD2 matches at 10 bases. The CDR3 consists of 17 residues. Germline V gene lookup returns CDR1 LGHDT and CDR2 YNNKEL (reference sequence). Trimming at V came to 3 bases and at J to 2 bases, leaving 7 bases not matched to a gene. The CDR3 DNA sequence: TGTGCCAGCAGCCAGCTACTTAGCGGGAGGACCTACAATGAGCAGTTCTTC. Its translation is CASSQLLSGRTYNEQFF.

The J gene is TRBJ2-1, the V gene TRBV5-4; 8 bases agree with TRBD1. Germline CDR1 and CDR2: SGHNT and YYREEE (reference sequence). Trimming took 4 bases from V and 1 from J; bases not matched to a gene: 7. The CDR3 contains 16 residues. This CDR3 reads CASSPPQGASYNEQFF. Here the CDR3 DNA reads TGTGCCAGCAGCCCCCCCCAGGGGGCATCCTACAATGAGCAGTTCTTC.

The gene calls are TRBV28 and TRBJ2-5, with a possible D match to TRBD2 (6 bases). CDR3 length: 16 residues. The germline gives CDR1 MDHEN, CDR2 SYDVKM. Trimming took off 8 bases at V and 2 bases at J, with 21 bases between the two ends. This chain's CDR3 is CASGSPSAGTQETQYF. CDR3 nucleotides: TGTGCCAGCGGCTCCCCCTCTGCAGGGACTCAAGAGACCCAGTACTTC.